This T cell receptor beta chain came from a study of blood T cell repertoires in COVID-19 (dated by TCRdb to the early 2020s). For context, the study as a whole: The collaborator samples originated in the United States, Italy and Spain and spanned the acute and convalescent phases of COVID-19. The prospective study material was composed of cDNA or gDNA derived from T cells, B-cell-depleted T cells, or PBMCs. The dataset comprised deeply sampled blood TCRbeta repertoires from subjects exposed to, actively infected with, or recovered from COVID-19. The repertoires were released in a freely available public database meant as a resource for research on the immune response to SARS-CoV-2. The samples were drawn from the first 160 participants of the ongoing ImmuneRACE study and from 1,254 subjects provided by 6 global collaborators. A de-identified subject ID, COVID-19 status, age in years and sex were almost always included in the sample metadata. Where HLA class I and class II types were available, the types were taken from metadata supplied by the sample provider, not from assay-based typing. Broader findings and caveats from the paper: The amount of clinical and demographic metadata varied by source and participant and was provided uncurated.

Each collaborating institution followed its own protocols to collect whole blood in K2EDTA tubes. For TCRbeta analysis, collaborators shipped samples as frozen whole blood, isolated PBMCs, or DNA extracted from either of those sample types. TCRbeta CDR3 regions were amplified from genomic DNA by means of the immunoSEQ Assay, a bias-controlled multiplex PCR. The original pipeline was this. The number of nucleated cells in each sample was estimated by amplification of reference gene primers within the assay. To quantify the absolute abundance of each unique TCRbeta CDR3 rearrangement, sequence reads were collapsed and filtered. For each sample, productive Simpson clonality was calculated as the square root of Simpson's diversity index across productive rearrangements. This immuneACCESS table, as held by TCRdb, lists in-frame sequences with V and J called but not all clones. Of the missing ones, under half trace to an unresolved V gene in checked studies; the others have no known cause. Clone size and V and J calls were adopted from that table, with D and trimming inferred from the DNA. The sample table lists about 210,000 clones, 85% to 90% of them with a count of one. Of the sample, approximately 2.9% is held by the ten largest clones.

With respect to this clone: Its antigen is unknown. Within one base of it there is no much larger clone, and no base qualities were kept.

This TCR derives from a man between 60 and 75 years old with acute or convalescent COVID-19. Sequenced input: peripheral blood.

In nucleotides, the sequence is TGTGCCAGCAGTGCCCAGGGGAACCTGCTTGGCGATGAAGCTTTCTTT. The encoded protein is CASSAQGNLLGDEAFF. The chain is encoded by TRBV2 joined to TRBJ1-1; TRBD1 is possibly the D segment (6 matching bases). Deletion took 4 bases off V and 7 bases off J, with a span of 22 bases between the germline ends. CDR1 and CDR2 are read off the germline V gene as SNHLY and FYNNEI. From cysteine to phenylalanine, the CDR3 is 16 amino acids long. The only DNA kept is the CDR3, 48 bases in frame from the first base.